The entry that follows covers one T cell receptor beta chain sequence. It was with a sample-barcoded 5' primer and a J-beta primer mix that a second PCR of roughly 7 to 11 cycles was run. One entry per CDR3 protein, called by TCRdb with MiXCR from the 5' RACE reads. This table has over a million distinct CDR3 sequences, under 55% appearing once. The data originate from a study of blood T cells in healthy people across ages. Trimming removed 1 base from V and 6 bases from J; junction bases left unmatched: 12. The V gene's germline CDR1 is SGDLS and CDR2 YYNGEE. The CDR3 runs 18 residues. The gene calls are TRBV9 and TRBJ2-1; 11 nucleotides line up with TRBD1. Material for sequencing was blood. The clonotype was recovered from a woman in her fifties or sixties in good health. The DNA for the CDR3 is TGTGCCAGCAGCGTATCCCCGCTGGGACAGGGGGTTGGCAATGAGCAGTTCTTC. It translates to CASSVSPLGQGVGNEQFF.